The text below deals with one T cell receptor (beta chain). Profiling relied on immunoSEQ multiplex PCR, and the TCRdb table lists in-frame clones only, not all of them. The data show about 88,000 clones, around 94% seen once. This entry comes from a study of technical replicates of blood from four donors. The CDR3 contains 15 residues. V lost 5 bases, J lost 2 bases, and 6 bases stayed unmatched. Per germline, CDR1 SNHLY and CDR2 FYNNEI. Sequenced input: T cells isolated from PBMCs. The sequence came from a human donor in good health. V is TRBV2 and J is TRBJ2-3, with 8 nucleotides matching TRBD2. This CDR3 is CASSREAGVTDTQYF. Written as DNA, the CDR3 is TGTGCCAGCAGTAGAGAAGCGGGAGTCACAGATACGCAGTATTTT.